This TCR beta chain was documented in a study of cytomegalovirus exposure and HLA in healthy donors. Study findings and constraints: With DRB1 most and HLA-C fewest, TCR association rates differed between HLA loci in a later analysis. Earlier analysis yielded a pattern in which most TCR beta V segments were productive about 87% or about 30% of the time.

Worth noting for this clone: Its target is not known.

In the PCR, 60 Vbeta and 13 Jbeta primers were used. Profiled with immunoSEQ multiplex PCR; TCRdb holds only in-frame clones, not every one. The sample holds more than 85,000 clones, about four fifths seen once. The V gene end was trimmed by 4 bases and the J gene end by 4 bases; junction bases not matched to a gene: 10. Germline V gene lookup returns CDR1 SEHNR and CDR2 FQNEAQ (reference sequence). The CDR3 runs 16 residues. The receptor was isolated from a man aged 25 to 45 in good health and CMV-seronegative. The gene calls are TRBV7-9 and TRBJ2-1; 7 nucleotides line up with TRBD2. Sample: PBMCs. The CDR3 DNA reads TGTGCCAGCAGCTCCTCGGAAGGCGGGAGTTACAATGAGCAGTTCTTC. Its protein product is CASSSSEGGSYNEQFF.